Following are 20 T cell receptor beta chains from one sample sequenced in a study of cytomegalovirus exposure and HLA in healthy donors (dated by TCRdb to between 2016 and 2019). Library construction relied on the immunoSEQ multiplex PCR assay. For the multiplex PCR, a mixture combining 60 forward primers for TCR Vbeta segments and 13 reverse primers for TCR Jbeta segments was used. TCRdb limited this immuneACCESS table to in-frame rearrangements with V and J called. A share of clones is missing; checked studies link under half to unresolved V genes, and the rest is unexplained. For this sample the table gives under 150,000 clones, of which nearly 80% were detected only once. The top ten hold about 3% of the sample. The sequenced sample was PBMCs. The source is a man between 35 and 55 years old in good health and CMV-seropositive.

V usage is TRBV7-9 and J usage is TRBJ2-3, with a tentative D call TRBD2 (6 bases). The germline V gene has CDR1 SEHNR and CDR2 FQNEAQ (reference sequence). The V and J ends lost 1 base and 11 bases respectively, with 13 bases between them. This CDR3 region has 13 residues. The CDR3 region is CASSLVAQGGQYF. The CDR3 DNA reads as TGTGCCAGCAGCTTAGTCGCGCAGGGAGGGCAGTATTTT. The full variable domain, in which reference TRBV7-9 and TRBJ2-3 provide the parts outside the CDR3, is DTGVSQNPRHKITKRGQNVTFRCDPISEHNRLYWYRQTLGQGPEFLTYFQNEAQLEKSRLLSDRFSAERPKGSFSTLEIQRTEQGDSAMYLCASSLVAQGGQYFGPGTRLTVL.

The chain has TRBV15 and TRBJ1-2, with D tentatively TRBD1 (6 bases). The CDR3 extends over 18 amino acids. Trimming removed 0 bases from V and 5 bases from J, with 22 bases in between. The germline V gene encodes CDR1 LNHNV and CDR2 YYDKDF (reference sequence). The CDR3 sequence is CATSRDIRGWGQGYGYTF. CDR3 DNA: TGTGCCACCAGCAGAGATATTAGGGGATGGGGGCAGGGGTATGGCTACACCTTC.

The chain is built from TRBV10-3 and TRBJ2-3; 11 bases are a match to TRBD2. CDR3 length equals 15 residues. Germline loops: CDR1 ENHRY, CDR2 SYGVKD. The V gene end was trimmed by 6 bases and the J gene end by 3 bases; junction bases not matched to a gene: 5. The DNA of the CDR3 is TGTGCCATCAGGGGCACTAGCGGGAGAACAGATACGCAGTATTTT. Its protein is CAIRGTSGRTDTQYF.

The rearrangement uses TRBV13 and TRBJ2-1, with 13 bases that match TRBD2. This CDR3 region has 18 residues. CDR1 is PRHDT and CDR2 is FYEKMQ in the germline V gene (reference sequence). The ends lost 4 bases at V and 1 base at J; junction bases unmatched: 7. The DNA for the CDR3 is TGTGCCAGCAGCTCCCGGACTAGCGGGAGTAGTTCCTACAATGAGCAGTTCTTC. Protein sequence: CASSSRTSGSSSYNEQFF.

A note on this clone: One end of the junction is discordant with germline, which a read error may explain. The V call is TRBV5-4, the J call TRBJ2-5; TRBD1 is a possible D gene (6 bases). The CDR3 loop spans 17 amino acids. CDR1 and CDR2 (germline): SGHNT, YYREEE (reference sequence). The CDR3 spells CAGSWGGHRGGQETQYF. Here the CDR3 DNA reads TGTGCCGGCAGCTGGGGCGGACACCGAGGGGGCCAAGAGACCCAGTACTTC. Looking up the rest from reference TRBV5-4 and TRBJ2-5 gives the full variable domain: ETGVTQSPTHLIKTRGQQVTLRCSSQSGHNTVSWYQQALGQGPQFIFQYYREEENGRGNFPPRFSGLQFPNYSSELNVNALELDDSALYLCAGSWGGHRGGQETQYFGPGTRLLVL.

This CDR3 reads CASSLSYTNTEAFF. The CDR3 DNA follows: TGTGCCAGCAGCTTGAGTTACACGAACACTGAAGCTTTCTTT. The V gene is TRBV5-6, the J gene TRBJ1-1, with no clear D. CDR1 and CDR2 (germline): SGHDT, YYEEEE. V was cut by 1 base and J by 1 base, with 8 bases left in between. This CDR3 spans 14 amino acids.

The CDR3 loop is CASSLVRTREGGYGYTF. The CDR3 DNA reads TGTGCCAGCAGCTTAGTAAGGACTCGGGAAGGAGGCTATGGCTACACCTTC. V and J are TRBV7-8 and TRBJ1-2; no definite D call. Germline CDR1 reads SGHVS; CDR2 reads FQNEAQ. This CDR3 is 17 amino acids long. V lost 1 base and J 4 bases, leaving 19 bases between the germline ends. Variable domain in full (rest from reference TRBV7-8 and TRBJ1-2): GAGVSQSPRYKVAKRGQDVALRCDPISGHVSLFWYQQALGQGPEFLTYFQNEAQLDKSGLPSDRFFAERPEGSVSTLKIQRTQQEDSAVYLCASSLVRTREGGYGYTFGSGTRLTVV.

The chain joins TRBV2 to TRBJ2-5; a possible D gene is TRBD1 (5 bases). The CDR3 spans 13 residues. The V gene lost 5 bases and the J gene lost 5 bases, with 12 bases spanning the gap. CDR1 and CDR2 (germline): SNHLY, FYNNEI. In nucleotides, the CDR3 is TGTGCCAGCAGTCGAGACAGATGGGAGACCCAGTACTTC. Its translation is CASSRDRWETQYF.

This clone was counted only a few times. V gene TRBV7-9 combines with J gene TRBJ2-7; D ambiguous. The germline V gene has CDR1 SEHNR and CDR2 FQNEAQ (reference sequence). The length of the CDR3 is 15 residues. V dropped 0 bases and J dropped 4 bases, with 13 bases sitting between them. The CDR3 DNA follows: TGTGCCAGCAGCTTAGCTCCCTCGGTCTCATACGAGCAGTACTTC. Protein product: CASSLAPSVSYEQYF.

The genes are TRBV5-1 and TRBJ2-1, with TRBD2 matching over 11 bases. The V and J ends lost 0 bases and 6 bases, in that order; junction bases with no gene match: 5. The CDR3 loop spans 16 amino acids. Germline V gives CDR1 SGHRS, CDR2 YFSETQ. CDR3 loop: CASSLATSGIRNEQFF. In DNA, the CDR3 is TGCGCCAGCAGCTTGGCGACTAGCGGGATTCGCAATGAGCAGTTCTTC. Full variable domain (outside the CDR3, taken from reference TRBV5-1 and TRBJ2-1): KAGVTQTPRYLIKTRGQQVTLSCSPISGHRSVSWYQQTPGQGLQFLFEYFSETQRNKGNFPGRFSGRQFSNSRSEMNVSTLELGDSALYLCASSLATSGIRNEQFFGPGTRLTVL.

The CDR3 sequence: CASSLAGLDTGELFF. In DNA, the CDR3 is TGCGCCAGCAGCTTGGCAGGGTTGGACACCGGGGAGCTGTTTTTT. The chain carries TRBV5-1 and TRBJ2-2; D is perhaps TRBD1 (5 bases). The CDR3 extends over 15 amino acids. CDR1 is SGHRS, CDR2 YFSETQ, per germline. The V and J ends lost 0 bases and 3 bases respectively, with 9 bases between them.

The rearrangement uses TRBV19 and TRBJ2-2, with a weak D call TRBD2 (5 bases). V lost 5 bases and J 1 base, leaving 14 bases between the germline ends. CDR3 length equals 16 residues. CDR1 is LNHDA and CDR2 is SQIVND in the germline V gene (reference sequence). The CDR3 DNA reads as TGTGCCAGTAGTCCGAGGACTGGACGGAACACCGGGGAGCTGTTTTTT. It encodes CASSPRTGRNTGELFF.

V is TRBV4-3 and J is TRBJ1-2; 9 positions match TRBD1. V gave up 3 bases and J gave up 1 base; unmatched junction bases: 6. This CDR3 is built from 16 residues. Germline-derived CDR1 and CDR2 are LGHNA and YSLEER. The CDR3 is CASSQAGQGFNYGYTF. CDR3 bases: TGCGCCAGCAGCCAGGCGGGACAGGGCTTTAACTATGGCTACACCTTC.

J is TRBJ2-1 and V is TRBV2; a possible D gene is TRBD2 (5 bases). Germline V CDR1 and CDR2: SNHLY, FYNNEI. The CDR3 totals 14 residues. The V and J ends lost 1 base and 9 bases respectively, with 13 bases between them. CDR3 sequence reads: CASSEVPSLGEQFF. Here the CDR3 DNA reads TGTGCCAGCAGTGAAGTTCCTAGCCTGGGTGAGCAGTTCTTC.

The CDR3 reads CASSINTNQPQHF. The CDR3 nucleotides read TGTGCCAGTAGTATCAATACAAATCAGCCCCAGCATTTT. The V call is TRBV19, the J call TRBJ1-5, with no clear D. The CDR3 contains 13 residues. CDR1 is LNHDA, CDR2 SQIVND, per germline (reference sequence). Trimming left V 3 bases short and J 4 bases short, with 7 bases between.

Written as DNA, the CDR3 is TGTGCCAGTAGTATATCAGTAGCGGGGAGGGCCTACGAGCAGTACTTC. Translating it yields CASSISVAGRAYEQYF. The V and J genes are TRBV19 and TRBJ2-7; 8 positions match TRBD2. Per germline, CDR1 LNHDA and CDR2 SQIVND (reference sequence). V dropped 2 bases and J dropped 2; count of bases not matched to a gene: 8. The CDR3 sequence is 16 residues long.

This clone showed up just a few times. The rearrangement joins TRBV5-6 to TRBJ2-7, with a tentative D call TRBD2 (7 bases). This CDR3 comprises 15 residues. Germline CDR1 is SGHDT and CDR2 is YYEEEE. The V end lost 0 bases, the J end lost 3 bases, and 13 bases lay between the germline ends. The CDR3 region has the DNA TGTGCCAGCAGCTTGGAGGGGGGGAGTGACTACGAGCAGTACTTC. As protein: CASSLEGGSDYEQYF.

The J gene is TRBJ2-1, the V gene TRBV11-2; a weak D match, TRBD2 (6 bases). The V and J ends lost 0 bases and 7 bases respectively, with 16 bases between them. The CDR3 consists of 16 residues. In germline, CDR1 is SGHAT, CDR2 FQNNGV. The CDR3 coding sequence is TGTGCCAGCAGCTTAGATACGGGTCTAGCGAGAAATGAGCAGTTCTTC. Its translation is CASSLDTGLARNEQFF.

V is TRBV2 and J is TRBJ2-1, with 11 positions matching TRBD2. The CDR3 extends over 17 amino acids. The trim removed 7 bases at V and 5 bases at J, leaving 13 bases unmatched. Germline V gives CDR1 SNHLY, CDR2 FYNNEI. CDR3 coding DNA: TGTGCCAGCACCTTCATTCCCGGGACTAGCGGAAACAATGAGCAGTTCTTC. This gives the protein CASTFIPGTSGNNEQFF.

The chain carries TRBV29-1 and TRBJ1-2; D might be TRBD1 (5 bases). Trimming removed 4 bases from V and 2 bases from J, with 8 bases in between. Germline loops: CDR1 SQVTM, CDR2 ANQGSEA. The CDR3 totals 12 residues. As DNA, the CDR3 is TGCAGCGTTGGGCGACAGAACTATGGCTACACCTTC. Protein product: CSVGRQNYGYTF.